Detailed here is one T cell receptor beta chain. This entry is derived from a study of blood T cell repertoires in COVID-19. As for the study in general: Whether acute or convalescent, the COVID-19 samples came from the United States, Italy and Spain. PBMCs, B-cell-depleted T cells, or T cells were the source of the cDNA or gDNA that made up the material.

The length of the CDR3 is 15 residues. V shed 5 bases and J shed 1 base, with 12 bases lying between them. Germline V CDR1 and CDR2: MDHEN, SYDVKM. Original processing notes: Counts of nucleated cells, estimated from reference gene primer amplification, were obtained. The data were produced by immunoSEQ multiplex PCR, yet TCRdb's version contains in-frame clones alone and is incomplete. V, J and clone size are those of that table, while D and trimming were read from the DNA. The sample lists some 46,000 clones, roughly 73% occurring once. The sequence was collected from a man at least 80 years old with acute or convalescent COVID-19. Source material: peripheral blood. This rearrangement joins TRBV28 to TRBJ2-1; D is perhaps TRBD1 (5 bases). In nucleotides, the CDR3 is TGTGCCAGCAGTCCTTCAGGGTGGTCCTACAATGAGCAGTTCTTC. Residues: CASSPSGWSYNEQFF.